Following are 7 T cell receptor beta chains from one sample sequenced in a study of blood T cell repertoires in COVID-19. Using immunoSEQ multiplex PCR, the repertoire was profiled, and TCRdb retains in-frame clones only, with some absent. Counted here are approximately 100,000 clones, nearly 90% occurring once; the ten biggest clones make up about 6.5%. The sample was peripheral blood. All receptors derive from a woman aged 60 to 75 with acute or convalescent COVID-19.

V is TRBV5-1 and J is TRBJ2-7, with 10 bases identical to TRBD2. The CDR3 runs to 15 residues. The trim removed 4 bases at V and 4 bases at J, leaving 8 bases unmatched. The germline gives CDR1 SGHRS, CDR2 YFSETQ. CDR3 nucleotide sequence: TGCGCCAGCAGCACCGGGACTAGCGTCTTATACGAGCAGTACTTC. Translation: CASSTGTSVLYEQYF.

This rearrangement joins TRBV30 to TRBJ2-3, with D possibly matching TRBD1 (5 bases). The ends were cut back, 3 bases at V and 3 bases at J, with 7 bases in the middle. CDR3 length: 12 residues. CDR1 GTSNPN and CDR2 SVGIG come from the germline V gene (reference sequence). The CDR3 region is CAWSKGTDTQYF. CDR3 DNA sequence: TGTGCCTGGAGCAAGGGGACAGATACGCAGTATTTT.

The V and J genes are TRBV3-1 (or the pseudogene TRBV3-2) and TRBJ1-2, with D unresolved. Germline lookup yields CDR1 LGHDT and CDR2 YNNKEL (reference sequence). CDR3 length: 15 residues. Trimming stripped 1 base from V and 4 bases from J, with 13 bases between. This CDR3 is CASSQVNEEGYGYTF. CDR3 bases: TGTGCCAGCAGCCAAGTGAACGAAGAGGGCTATGGCTACACCTTC.

This chain links TRBV28 with TRBJ2-7; 13 nucleotides match TRBD2. With V trimmed by 2 bases and J by 3 bases, 4 bases remained unmatched. Germline CDR1 is MDHEN and CDR2 is SYDVKM. The CDR3 loop spans 16 amino acids. The CDR3 loop is CASSLRLAGGNYEQYF. Here the CDR3 DNA reads TGTGCCAGCAGTTTAAGACTAGCGGGAGGAAACTACGAGCAGTACTTC.

About this clone: One end of the junction fails to match germline, which may point to a read error. The chain carries TRBV20-1 and TRBJ1-1; D is unclear. In germline, CDR1 is DFQATT, CDR2 SNEGSKA (reference sequence). The CDR3 loop spans 11 amino acids. The DNA for the CDR3 is TGTAGTAACTCTGTGAACACTGAAGCTTTCTTT. Amino acids: CSNSVNTEAFF.

The rearrangement links TRBV10-2 to TRBJ2-3; 10 bases match TRBD2. The CDR3 is made up of 16 amino acids. J was trimmed by 1 base and V by 8 bases; bases with no gene match: 9. Looked up from germline, CDR1 is WSHSY and CDR2 is SAAADI. Here the CDR3 reads CASGIPSGSRTDTQYF. The CDR3, as DNA: TGCGCCAGCGGGATTCCTAGCGGGAGTCGCACAGATACGCAGTATTTT.

The chain is built from TRBV29-1 and TRBJ2-4, with D maybe TRBD2 (7 bases). The germline CDR1 and CDR2 sequences are SQVTM and ANQGSEA. CDR3 size: 12 residues. V was clipped by 3 bases and J by 8 bases, with 11 bases between them. The CDR3 region is CSVDTGRDIQYF. CDR3 nucleotides: TGCAGCGTTGACACAGGGAGGGACATTCAGTACTTC. Based on the CDR3 plus reference TRBV29-1 and TRBJ2-4, the full variable domain is SAVISQKPSRDICQRGTSLTIQCQVDSQVTMMFWYRQQPGQSLTLIATANQGSEATYESGFVIDKFPISRPNLTFSTLTVSNMSPEDSSIYLCSVDTGRDIQYFGAGTRLSVL.